The next 6 T cell receptor beta chains were all read from a single sample in a study of T cells in localized non-small cell lung cancer. Some clones are missing from TCRdb's copy, which holds only in-frame ones; the method was immunoSEQ multiplex PCR. The table has about 33,000 clones, about 80% seen once. Sequenced here: peripheral blood, sampled before any cancer treatment. The origin of the receptors is a male donor older than 55 with stage III squamous cell lung carcinoma.

J is TRBJ2-7 and V is TRBV6-5; D possibly uses TRBD1 or TRBD2 (7 bases each). CDR1 MNHEY and CDR2 SVGAGI come from the germline V gene. V shed 6 bases and J shed 2 bases, with 14 bases lying between them. The length of the CDR3 is 14 residues. The CDR3: CASRGGDRPYEQYF. The CDR3 DNA reads as TGTGCCAGCAGGGGGGGGGACAGACCCTACGAGCAGTACTTC.

This clone turned up a few times. This chain links TRBV10-1 with TRBJ1-4; 9 bases fit TRBD1. Looked up from germline, CDR1 is WNHNN and CDR2 is SYGVQD (reference sequence). The CDR3 is 16 residues long. The J segment lost 1 base and the V segment lost 5 bases, leaving 5 bases of the junction unmatched. For the CDR3, the DNA is TGCGCCAGCAGTTACAGGGGGCTTGGAACTAATGAAAAACTGTTTTTT. This encodes CASSYRGLGTNEKLFF.

The rearrangement uses TRBV7-9 and TRBJ2-7; tentative D call: TRBD1 (6 bases). The CDR3 spans 13 residues. The germline gives CDR1 SEHNR, CDR2 FQNEAQ (reference sequence). Trimming pared 1 base from V and 5 bases from J, leaving 9 bases between. The CDR3 coding sequence is TGTGCCAGCAGCTTAGATACAGGGAACGAGCAGTACTTC. Amino acids: CASSLDTGNEQYF.

Relative to its sample, this clone is medium-sized. The chain carries TRBV27 and TRBJ1-5, with no clear D. The V end was cut by 3 bases, the J end by 3 bases, with 6 bases between. Germline CDR1 MNHEY, CDR2 SMNVEV (reference sequence). This CDR3 has 13 residues. CDR3 loop: CASSLAVNQPQHF. CDR3 bases: TGTGCCAGCAGTTTGGCCGTCAATCAGCCCCAGCATTTT.

The chain is built from TRBV19 and TRBJ2-7, with 7 bases identical to TRBD1. The length of the CDR3 is 14 residues. J was trimmed by 4 bases and V by 2 bases; bases with no gene match: 5. Germline CDR1 is LNHDA and CDR2 is SQIVND (reference sequence). CDR3 sequence: CASSITGAFYEQYF. The CDR3 DNA is TGTGCCAGTAGTATAACAGGGGCGTTTTACGAGCAGTACTTC.

This rearrangement joins TRBV2 to TRBJ1-1, with 7 bases lining up with TRBD1. This CDR3 comprises 13 residues. Germline values: CDR1 SNHLY, CDR2 FYNNEI. Trimming took 5 bases from V and 8 from J; bases not matched to a gene: 8. CDR3 protein: CASSTGTDQEAFF. The CDR3 DNA follows: TGTGCCAGCAGTACCGGGACAGACCAAGAAGCTTTCTTT.